The rows below give T cell receptor beta chains drawn from one sample of a study of tumour-infiltrating T cells in Burkitt lymphoma. The table came from immunoSEQ multiplex PCR; TCRdb's copy has only in-frame clones and leaves some out. The sample contains 11,000 to 15,000 clones, over 75% of which appear only once. The sequenced sample consisted of tumor tissue. The receptors were gathered from a human donor with diffuse large B-cell lymphoma. The CDR3 runs from the conserved cysteine through the conserved F or W. The D gene is left open where the match is weak. The listing skips clone size in some rows; elsewhere it reads once, few, many or a size class.

j_call d_call clone_size v_call cdr3_nt cdr3_aa
TRBJ2-5 NA NA TRBV29-1 TGCAGCGTGGACAGTTTCCAAGAGACCCAGTACTTC CSVDSFQETQYF
TRBJ1-2 NA NA TRBV10-3 TGTGCCATCACCCAGGGTGATGGCTACACCTTC CAITQGDGYTF
TRBJ2-2 NA NA TRBV9 TGTGCCAGCAGCGAGGGGTCTAGCGCCGGGGAGCTGTTTTTT CASSEGSSAGELFF
TRBJ2-2 NA NA TRBV10-3 TGTGCCATCAGTGAGAGGGGACATACAAAAACCGGGAACACCGGGGAGCTGTTTTTT CAISERGHTKTGNTGELFF
TRBJ1-1 NA few TRBV19 TGTGCCAGTAGTATCCAAACAGTAGGCACTGAAGCTTTCTTT CASSIQTVGTEAFF
TRBJ1-1 TRBD1 NA TRBV7-9 TGTGCCAGCAGCAGAGAAGGGGACAGGGGCATGGAAGCTTTCTTT CASSREGDRGMEAFF
TRBJ2-7 NA NA TRBV4-3 TGCGCCAGCAGCCAATCAGCGGTCTCCTACGAGCAGTACTTC CASSQSAVSYEQYF
TRBJ1-1 NA NA TRBV7-8 TGTGCCAGCAGCCTCATCGGGACATCAGCTTTCTTT CASSLIGTSAFF
TRBJ2-7 TRBD2 once TRBV9 TGTGCCAGCAGCAGCGGGGGGGCCGGCTACGAGCAGTACTTC CASSSGGAGYEQYF
TRBJ1-2 NA NA TRBV6-8 TGTGCCAGCAGTTTCGTGCCCCGACAGCAAAGAAACTATGGCTACACCTTC CASSFVPRQQRNYGYTF
TRBJ1-2 NA NA TRBV18 TGTGCCAGCTCACCAGGCTCGCAGGGGATATACTATGGCTACACCTTC CASSPGSQGIYYGYTF
TRBJ2-7 NA NA TRBV5-4 TGTGCCAGCAGCGGGGGTCCGACCCACGAGCAGTACTTC CASSGGPTHEQYF
TRBJ2-3 NA NA TRBV14 TGTGCCAGCAGCCATCTCGCAGGCACAGATACGCAGTATTTT CASSHLAGTDTQYF
TRBJ2-1 NA NA TRBV7-8 TGTGCCAGCAGCTTAGGGTCCGGATTTTACAATGAGCAGTTCTTC CASSLGSGFYNEQFF
TRBJ1-3 TRBD1 NA TRBV6-5 TGTGCCAGCAGTTCCGCAGGGGGCGACGGAAACACCATATATTTT CASSSAGGDGNTIYF
TRBJ1-2 TRBD1 NA TRBV9 TGTGCCAGCAGCGTAGAGCCGGGACAGGGGAGGGTTGGCTATGGCTACACCTTC CASSVEPGQGRVGYGYTF
TRBJ2-7 NA NA TRBV18 TGTGCCAGCTCCCCCAAAGGGTCAGAGTACTCCTACGAGCAGTACTTC CASSPKGSEYSYEQYF
TRBJ2-2 TRBD1 NA TRBV10-3 TGTGCCATCAGTGATTACAGGGGAGCGGACACCGGGGAGCTGTTTTTT CAISDYRGADTGELFF
TRBJ1-5 NA once TRBV4-1 TGCGCCAGCAGCCAAGACAGGGAGTTCAATCAGCCCCAGCATTTT CASSQDREFNQPQHF
TRBJ2-7 NA NA TRBV7-9 TGTGCCAGCAGCTTAATTAGACAGGTCCATTACGAGCAGTACTTC CASSLIRQVHYEQYF
TRBJ1-3 NA NA TRBV2 TGTGCCAGCAGCCCTTTCATTGGTGAGAAAGGAAACACCATATATTTT CASSPFIGEKGNTIYF
TRBJ2-3 NA NA TRBV2 TGTGCCGGGTCCGGGGAAGGCACAGATACGCAGTATTTT CAGSGEGTDTQYF
TRBJ1-1 NA once TRBV6-5 TGTGCCAGCAGTTTCACCGAGATGAACACTGAAGCTTTCTTT CASSFTEMNTEAFF
TRBJ1-2 NA NA TRBV4-1 TGCGCCAGCAGCCCTGTGGGGGAACTCGGATATGGCTACACCTTC CASSPVGELGYGYTF
TRBJ2-7 TRBD1 NA TRBV7-6 TGTGCCAGCAGCTTCCTGGGACAGGGGGTCGACGAGCAGTACTTC CASSFLGQGVDEQYF
TRBJ2-3 NA NA TRBV7-9 TGTGCCAGCAGCTCCTTCCAGTATTTT CASSSFQYF
TRBJ1-2 NA once TRBV5-8 TGTGCCAGCAGCCCAGCATCGACGGCTAACTATGGCTACACCTTC CASSPASTANYGYTF
TRBJ2-2 NA few TRBV10-1 TGCGCCAGCAGACCGACAGCGAACACCGGGGAGCTGTTTTTT CASRPTANTGELFF
TRBJ2-7 NA NA TRBV7-9 TGTGCCAGCAGTTATTCGGGGCCTGGCTATGAGCAGTACTTC CASSYSGPGYEQYF
TRBJ2-7 NA NA TRBV4-1 TGCGCCAGCAGCCAACCCCACAAGAGCTCCTACGAGCAGTACTTC CASSQPHKSSYEQYF
TRBJ2-7 NA NA TRBV19 TGTGCCAGTAGTATTTATCAGATCCCTGTCTCCTACGAGCAGTACTTC CASSIYQIPVSYEQYF
TRBJ1-4 NA NA TRBV19 TGTGCCAGTAGTAACCCTGGGGGGGCTACTAATGAAAAACTGTTTTTT CASSNPGGATNEKLFF
TRBJ1-3 NA NA TRBV15 TGTGCCACCAGCAGAGTTTCAGTGGGCACCATATATTTT CATSRVSVGTIYF
TRBJ1-1 NA NA TRBV9 TGTGCCAGCAGCGAATCCAAGGGACACTACCAGAACACTGAAGCTTTCTTT CASSESKGHYQNTEAFF
TRBJ2-3 TRBD2 NA TRBV6-1 TGTGCCAGCAGTGAAACTCCCGGGGGGGCCGATACGCAGTATTTT CASSETPGGADTQYF
TRBJ2-2 NA NA TRBV19 TGTGCCAGTAGTATCCCCACTAGCTCCGGGGAGCTGTTTTTT CASSIPTSSGELFF
TRBJ2-1 TRBD1 NA TRBV19 TGTGCCAGTAGTGACAGGGCTGGGGGTGGAAATGAGCAGTTCTTC CASSDRAGGGNEQFF
TRBJ1-1 NA NA TRBV7-2 TGTGCCAGCAGGTCACAGGGAGGCACTGAAGCTTTCTTT CASRSQGGTEAFF
TRBJ1-5 NA NA TRBV7-9 TGTGCCAGCAGCTCCCCGGATGGGTCCCAGCATTTT CASSSPDGSQHF
TRBJ2-7 TRBD2 NA TRBV14 TGTGCCAGCAGCCAAGGTTTAATACTAGCGGGAGCCGAGCAGTACTTC CASSQGLILAGAEQYF
TRBJ2-4 TRBD2 NA TRBV13 TGTGCCAGCAGCTTAGGCCCTCGACTAGCGGGGGGAAACATTCAGTACTTC CASSLGPRLAGGNIQYF
TRBJ1-5 NA NA TRBV19 TGTGCCACAAGACAGGACAATCAGCCCCAGCATTTT CATRQDNQPQHF
TRBJ1-1 NA once TRBV7-2 TGTGCCACCCATGGGGGTGGCACTGAAGCTTTCTTT CATHGGGTEAFF
TRBJ1-5 NA NA TRBV4-3 TGCGCCAGCTCGGGGGGAGGCAATCAGCCCCAGCATTTT CASSGGGNQPQHF
TRBJ2-6 TRBD1 NA TRBV2 TGTGCCAGCAGGGAAGACAGGGGAATACAGTCTGGGGCCAACGTCCTGACTTTC CASREDRGIQSGANVLTF
TRBJ2-2 NA NA TRBV15 TGTGCCACCAGCAGAGATCGGGCGAGGATTACTACCGGGGAGCTGTTTTTT CATSRDRARITTGELFF
TRBJ1-6 TRBD1 once TRBV6-6 TGTGCCAGCAGTTCCGGGACAGGGATTAATTCACCCCTCCACTTT CASSSGTGINSPLHF
TRBJ1-2 TRBD1 NA TRBV10-3 TGTGCCATCAGTGAGCCAGTTAGGACAGGGAACTATGGCTACACCTTC CAISEPVRTGNYGYTF